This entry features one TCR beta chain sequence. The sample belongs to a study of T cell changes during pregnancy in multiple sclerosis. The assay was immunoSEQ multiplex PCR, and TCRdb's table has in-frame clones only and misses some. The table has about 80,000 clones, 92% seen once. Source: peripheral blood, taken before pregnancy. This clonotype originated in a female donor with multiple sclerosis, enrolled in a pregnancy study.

The CDR3 sequence: CASSRPGQGILSPLHF. CDR3 coding DNA: TGTGCCAGCAGTCGGCCGGGACAGGGGATTCTCTCACCCCTCCACTTT. The chain is built from TRBV27 and TRBJ1-6; 10 nucleotides align to TRBD1. Germline trimming cut 5 bases from V and 10 bases from J; bases unmatched to any gene: 11. Germline V gives CDR1 MNHEY, CDR2 SMNVEV (reference sequence). The CDR3 has 16 residues.